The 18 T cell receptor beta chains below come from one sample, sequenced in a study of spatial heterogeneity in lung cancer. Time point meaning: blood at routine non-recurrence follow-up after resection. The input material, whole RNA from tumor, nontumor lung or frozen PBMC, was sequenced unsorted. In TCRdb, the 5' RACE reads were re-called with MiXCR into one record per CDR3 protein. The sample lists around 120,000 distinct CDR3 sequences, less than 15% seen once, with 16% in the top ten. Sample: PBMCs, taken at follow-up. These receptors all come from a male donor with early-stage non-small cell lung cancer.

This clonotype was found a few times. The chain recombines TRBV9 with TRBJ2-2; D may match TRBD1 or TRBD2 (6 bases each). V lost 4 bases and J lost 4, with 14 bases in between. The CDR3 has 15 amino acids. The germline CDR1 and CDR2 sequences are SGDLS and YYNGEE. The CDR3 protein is CASSPREGGTGELFF. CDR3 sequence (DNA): TGTGCCAGCAGCCCTAGAGAGGGGGGCACCGGGGAGCTGTTTTTT.

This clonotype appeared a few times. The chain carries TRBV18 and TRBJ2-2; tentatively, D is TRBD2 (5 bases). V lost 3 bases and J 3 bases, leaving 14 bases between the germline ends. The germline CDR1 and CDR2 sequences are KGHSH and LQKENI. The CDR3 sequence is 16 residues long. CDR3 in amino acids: CASSPQAGWDTGELFF. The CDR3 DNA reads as TGTGCCAGCTCACCCCAGGCGGGCTGGGACACCGGGGAGCTGTTTTTT. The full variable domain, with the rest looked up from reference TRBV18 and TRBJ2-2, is NAGVMQNPRHLVRRRGQEARLRCSPMKGHSHVYWYRQLPEEGLKFMVYLQKENIIDESGMPKERFSAEFPKEGPSILRIQQVVRGDSAAYFCASSPQAGWDTGELFFGEGSRLTVL.

The CDR3 reads CASSQGASETQYF. Written as DNA, the CDR3 is TGTGCCAGCAGCCAGGGAGCGTCGGAGACCCAGTACTTC. The rearrangement joins TRBV3-1 to TRBJ2-5; D perhaps matches TRBD2 (5 bases). Trimming removed 3 bases at V and 5 bases at J, with 10 bases between. This CDR3 spans 13 amino acids. Germline CDR1 and CDR2: LGHDT and YNNKEL (reference sequence).

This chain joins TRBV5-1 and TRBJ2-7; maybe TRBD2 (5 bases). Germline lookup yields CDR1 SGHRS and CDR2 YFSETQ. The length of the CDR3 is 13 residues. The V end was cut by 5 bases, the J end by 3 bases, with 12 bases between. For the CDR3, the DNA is TGCGCCAGCAGTTCCCGGGGATACTACGAGCAGTACTTC. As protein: CASSSRGYYEQYF.

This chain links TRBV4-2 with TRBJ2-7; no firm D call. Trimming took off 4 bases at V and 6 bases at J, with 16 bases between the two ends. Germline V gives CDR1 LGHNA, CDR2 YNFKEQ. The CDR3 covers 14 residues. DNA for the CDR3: TGTGCCAGCAGCCTCCTCGGACCGGTCGGCGAGCAGTACTTC. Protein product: CASSLLGPVGEQYF.

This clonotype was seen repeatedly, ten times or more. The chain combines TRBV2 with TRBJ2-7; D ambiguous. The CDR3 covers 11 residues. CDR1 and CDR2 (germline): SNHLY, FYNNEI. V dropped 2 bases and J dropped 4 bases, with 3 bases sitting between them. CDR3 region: CASSEQYEQYF. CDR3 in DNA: TGTGCCAGCAGTGAACAATACGAGCAGTACTTC.

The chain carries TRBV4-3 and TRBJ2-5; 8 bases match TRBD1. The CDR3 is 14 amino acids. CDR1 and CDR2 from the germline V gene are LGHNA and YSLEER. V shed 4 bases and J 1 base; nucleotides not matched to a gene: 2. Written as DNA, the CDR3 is TGCGCCAGCAGCCGCACAGGGGGCCAAGAGACCCAGTACTTC. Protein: CASSRTGGQETQYF.

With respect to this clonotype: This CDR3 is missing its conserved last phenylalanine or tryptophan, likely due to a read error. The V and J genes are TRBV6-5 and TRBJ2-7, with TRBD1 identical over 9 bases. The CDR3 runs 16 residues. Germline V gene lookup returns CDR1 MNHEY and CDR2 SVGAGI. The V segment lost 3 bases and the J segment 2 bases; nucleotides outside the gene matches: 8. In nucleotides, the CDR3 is TGTGCCAGCAGTTATACAGGGGGCGATCTGGCCTACGAGCAGTACATC. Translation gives CASSYTGGDLAYEQYI.

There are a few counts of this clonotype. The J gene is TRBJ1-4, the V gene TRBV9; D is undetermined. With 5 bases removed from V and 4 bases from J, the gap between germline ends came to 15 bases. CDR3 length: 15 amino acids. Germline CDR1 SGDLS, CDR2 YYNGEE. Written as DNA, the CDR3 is TGTGCCAGCAGTCACGGTCGGAACAGTAATGAAAAACTGTTTTTT. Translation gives CASSHGRNSNEKLFF.

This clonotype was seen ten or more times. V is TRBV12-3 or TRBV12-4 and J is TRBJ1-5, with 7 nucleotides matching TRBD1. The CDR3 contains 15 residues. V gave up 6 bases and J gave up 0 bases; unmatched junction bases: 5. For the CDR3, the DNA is TGTGCCAGCAGCCACAGGGGAGGTAGCAATCAGCCCCAGCATTTT. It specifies CASSHRGGSNQPQHF.

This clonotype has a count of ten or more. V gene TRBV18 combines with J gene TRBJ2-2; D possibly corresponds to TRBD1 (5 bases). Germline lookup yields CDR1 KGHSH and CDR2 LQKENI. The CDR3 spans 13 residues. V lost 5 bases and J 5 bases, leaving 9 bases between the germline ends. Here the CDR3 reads CASSTRQTGELFF. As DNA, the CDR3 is TGTGCCAGCTCAACCCGACAGACCGGGGAGCTGTTTTTT.

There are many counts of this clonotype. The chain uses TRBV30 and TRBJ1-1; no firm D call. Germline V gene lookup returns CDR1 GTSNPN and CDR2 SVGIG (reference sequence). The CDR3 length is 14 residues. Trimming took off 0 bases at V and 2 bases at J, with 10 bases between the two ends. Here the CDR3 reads CAWSVQTRNTEAFF. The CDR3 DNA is TGTGCCTGGAGTGTACAGACACGAAACACTGAAGCTTTCTTT.

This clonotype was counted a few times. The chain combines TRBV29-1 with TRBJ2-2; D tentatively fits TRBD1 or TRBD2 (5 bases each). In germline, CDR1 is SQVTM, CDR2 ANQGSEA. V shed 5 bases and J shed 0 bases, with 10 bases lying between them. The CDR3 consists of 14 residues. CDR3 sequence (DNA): TGCAGCGTTAAGAGGGGAGCGAACACCGGGGAGCTGTTTTTT. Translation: CSVKRGANTGELFF.

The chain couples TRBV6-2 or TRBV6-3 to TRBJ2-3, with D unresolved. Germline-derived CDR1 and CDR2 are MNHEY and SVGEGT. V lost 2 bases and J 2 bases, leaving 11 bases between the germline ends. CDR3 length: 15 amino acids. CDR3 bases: TGTGCCAGCAGTTACATGGGGTCACCCACAGATACGCAGTATTTT. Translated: CASSYMGSPTDTQYF.

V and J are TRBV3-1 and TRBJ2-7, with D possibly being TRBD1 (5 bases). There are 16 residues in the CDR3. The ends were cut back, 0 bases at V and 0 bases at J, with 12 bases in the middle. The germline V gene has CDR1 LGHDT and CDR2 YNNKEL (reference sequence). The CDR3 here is CASSQDPGASSYEQYF. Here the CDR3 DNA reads TGTGCCAGCAGCCAAGATCCTGGGGCTAGCTCCTACGAGCAGTACTTC.

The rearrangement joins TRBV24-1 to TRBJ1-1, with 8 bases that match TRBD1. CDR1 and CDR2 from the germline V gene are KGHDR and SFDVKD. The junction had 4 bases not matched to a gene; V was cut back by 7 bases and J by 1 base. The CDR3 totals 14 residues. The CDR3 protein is CATRGQGANTEAFF. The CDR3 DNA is TGTGCCACCAGAGGACAGGGAGCGAACACTGAAGCTTTCTTT.

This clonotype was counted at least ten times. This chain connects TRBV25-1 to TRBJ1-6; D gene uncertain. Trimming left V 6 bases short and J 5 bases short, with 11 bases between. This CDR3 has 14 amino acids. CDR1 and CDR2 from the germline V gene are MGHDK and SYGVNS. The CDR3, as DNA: TGTGCCAGCAGCTTGACCGGTGATAATTCACCCCTCCACTTT. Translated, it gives CASSLTGDNSPLHF.

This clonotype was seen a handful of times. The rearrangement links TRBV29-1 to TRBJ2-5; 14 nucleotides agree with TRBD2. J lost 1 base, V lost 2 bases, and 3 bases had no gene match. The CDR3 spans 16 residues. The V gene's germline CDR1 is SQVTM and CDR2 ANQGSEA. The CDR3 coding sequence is TGCAGCGTTGAACGGACTAGCGGGGGGCCCCAAGAGACCCAGTACTTC. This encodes CSVERTSGGPQETQYF.